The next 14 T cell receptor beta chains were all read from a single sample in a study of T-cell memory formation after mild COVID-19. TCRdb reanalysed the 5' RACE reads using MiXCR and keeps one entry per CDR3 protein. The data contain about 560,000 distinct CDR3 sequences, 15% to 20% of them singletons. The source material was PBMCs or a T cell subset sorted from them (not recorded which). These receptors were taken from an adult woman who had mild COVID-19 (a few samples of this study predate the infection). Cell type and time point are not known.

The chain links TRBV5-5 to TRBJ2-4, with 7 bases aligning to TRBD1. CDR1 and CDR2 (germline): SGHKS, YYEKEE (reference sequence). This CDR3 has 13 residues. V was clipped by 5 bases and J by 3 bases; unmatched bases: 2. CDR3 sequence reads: CASRRQGKNIQYF. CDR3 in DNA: TGTGCCAGCAGAAGACAGGGCAAAAACATTCAGTACTTC.

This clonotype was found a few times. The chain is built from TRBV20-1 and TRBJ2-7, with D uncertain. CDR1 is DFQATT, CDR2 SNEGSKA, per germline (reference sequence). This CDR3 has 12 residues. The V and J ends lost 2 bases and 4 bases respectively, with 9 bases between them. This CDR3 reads CSARLLVYEQYF. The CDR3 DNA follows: TGCAGTGCTAGACTCCTAGTGTACGAGCAGTACTTC.

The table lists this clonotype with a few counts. The CDR3 DNA reads TGTGCCAGCAGCTACCAGGAGTGGGATGAGCAGTTCTTC. Its translation: CASSYQEWDEQFF. The chain is built from TRBV7-2 and TRBJ2-1; no firm D call. Germline V gives CDR1 SGHTA, CDR2 FQGNSA. Trimming cost V 4 bases and J 8 bases, with 12 bases left between them. This CDR3 contains 13 residues.

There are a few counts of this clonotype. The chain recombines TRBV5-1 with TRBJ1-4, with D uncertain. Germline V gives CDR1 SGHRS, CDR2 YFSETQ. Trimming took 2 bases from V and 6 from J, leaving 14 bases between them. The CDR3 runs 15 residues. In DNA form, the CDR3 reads TGCGCCAGCAGCTTCTACGGCTCAGAAGATGAAAAACTGTTTTTT. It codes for CASSFYGSEDEKLFF.

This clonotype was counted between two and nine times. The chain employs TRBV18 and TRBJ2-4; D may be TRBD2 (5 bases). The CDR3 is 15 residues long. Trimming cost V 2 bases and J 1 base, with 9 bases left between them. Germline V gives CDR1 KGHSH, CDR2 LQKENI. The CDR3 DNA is TGTGCCAGCTCACCATTGGGGAGTGCCAAAAACATTCAGTACTTC. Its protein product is CASSPLGSAKNIQYF.

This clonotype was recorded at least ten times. CDR3: CASSPGGDYGYTF. In DNA form, the CDR3 reads TGCGCCAGCAGTCCCGGAGGAGACTATGGCTACACCTTC. This chain uses TRBV5-1 with TRBJ1-2; D is unclear. Germline values: CDR1 SGHRS, CDR2 YFSETQ. The CDR3 runs 13 residues. Trimming removed 5 bases at V and 3 bases at J, with 11 bases between.

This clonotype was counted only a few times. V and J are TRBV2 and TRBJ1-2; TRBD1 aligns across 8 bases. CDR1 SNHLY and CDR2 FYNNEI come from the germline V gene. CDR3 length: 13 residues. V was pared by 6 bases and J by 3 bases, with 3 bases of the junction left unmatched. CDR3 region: CASSADRDYGYTF. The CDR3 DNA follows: TGTGCCAGCAGCGCGGACAGGGACTATGGCTACACCTTC.

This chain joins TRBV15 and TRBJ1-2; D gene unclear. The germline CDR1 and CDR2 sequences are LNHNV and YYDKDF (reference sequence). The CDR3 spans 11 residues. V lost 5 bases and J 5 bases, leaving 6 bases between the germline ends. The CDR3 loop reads CATSFDYGYTF. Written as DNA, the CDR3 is TGTGCCACCAGCTTCGATTATGGCTACACCTTC. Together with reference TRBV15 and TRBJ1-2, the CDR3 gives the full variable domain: DAMVIQNPRYQVTQFGKPVTLSCSQTLNHNVMYWYQQKSSQAPKLLFHYYDKDFNNEADTPDNFQSRRPNTSFCFLDIRSPGLGDTAMYLCATSFDYGYTFGSGTRLTVV.

CDR3 protein: CASSLRGLAGVLDTQYF. CDR3 sequence (DNA): TGCGCCAGCAGCTTGAGAGGACTAGCGGGAGTACTAGATACGCAGTATTTT. The rearrangement links TRBV5-1 to TRBJ2-3; 13 bases are a match to TRBD2. Trimming cost V 1 base and J 5 bases; bases outside gene matches: 7. CDR3 length: 17 residues. The germline V gene has CDR1 SGHRS and CDR2 YFSETQ.

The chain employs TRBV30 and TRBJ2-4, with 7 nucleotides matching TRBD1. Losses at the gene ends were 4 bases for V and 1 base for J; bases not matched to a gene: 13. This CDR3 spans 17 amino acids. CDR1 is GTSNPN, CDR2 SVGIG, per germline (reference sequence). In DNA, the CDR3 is TGTGCCTGGAACAAAAGGGTGACAGGGTCGGCCAAAAACATTCAGTACTTC. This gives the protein CAWNKRVTGSAKNIQYF.

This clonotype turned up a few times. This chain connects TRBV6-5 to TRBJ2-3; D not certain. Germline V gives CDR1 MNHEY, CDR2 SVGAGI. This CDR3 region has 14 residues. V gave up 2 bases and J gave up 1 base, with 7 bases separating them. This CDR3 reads CASSYLVGTDTQYF. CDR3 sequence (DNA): TGTGCCAGCAGTTACCTGGTCGGCACAGATACGCAGTATTTT.

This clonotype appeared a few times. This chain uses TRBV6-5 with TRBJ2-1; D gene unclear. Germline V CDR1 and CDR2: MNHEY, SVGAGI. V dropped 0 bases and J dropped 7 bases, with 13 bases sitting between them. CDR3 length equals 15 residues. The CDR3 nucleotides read TGTGCCAGCAGTTACTCGAAGTTTAACATTAATGAGCAGTTCTTC. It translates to CASSYSKFNINEQFF.

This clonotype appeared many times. CDR3 loop: CSVERGDYGYTF. As DNA, the CDR3 is TGCAGCGTTGAGCGAGGGGACTATGGCTACACCTTC. The genes are TRBV29-1 and TRBJ1-2; possibly TRBD1 for D (5 bases). Trimming cost V 3 bases and J 3 bases, with 8 bases left between them. The CDR3 contains 12 residues. Germline CDR1 SQVTM, CDR2 ANQGSEA.

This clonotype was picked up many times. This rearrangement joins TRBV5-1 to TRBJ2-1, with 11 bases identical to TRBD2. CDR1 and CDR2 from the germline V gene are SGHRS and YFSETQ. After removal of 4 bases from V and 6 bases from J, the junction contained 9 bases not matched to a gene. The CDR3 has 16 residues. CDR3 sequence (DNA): TGCGCCAGCAGCCTTGTAGCGGGAGGGCCATCCAATGAGCAGTTCTTC. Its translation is CASSLVAGGPSNEQFF.